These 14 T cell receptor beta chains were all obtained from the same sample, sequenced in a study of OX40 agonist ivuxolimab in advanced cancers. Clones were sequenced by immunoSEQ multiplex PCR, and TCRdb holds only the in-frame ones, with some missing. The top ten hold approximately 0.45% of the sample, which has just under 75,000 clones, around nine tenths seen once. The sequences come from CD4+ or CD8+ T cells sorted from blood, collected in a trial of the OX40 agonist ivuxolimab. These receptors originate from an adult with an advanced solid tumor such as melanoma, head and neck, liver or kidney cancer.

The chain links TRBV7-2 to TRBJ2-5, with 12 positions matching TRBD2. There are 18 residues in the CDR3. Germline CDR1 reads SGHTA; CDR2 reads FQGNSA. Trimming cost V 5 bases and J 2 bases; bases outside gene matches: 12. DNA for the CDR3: TGTGCCAGCAGCCCTGCATTACGACTAGCGGGAGAGCAAGAGACCCAGTACTTC. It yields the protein CASSPALRLAGEQETQYF.

The CDR3 sequence is CASSYSGTSNEQFF. The CDR3 coding sequence is TGTGCCAGCAGTTACTCTGGGACTAGCAACGAGCAGTTCTTC. The V gene is TRBV6-6, the J gene TRBJ2-1; 9 nucleotides agree with TRBD2. The length of the CDR3 is 14 residues. Trimming removed 0 bases from V and 10 bases from J; junction bases left unmatched: 4. Germline values: CDR1 MNHNY, CDR2 SVGAGI (reference sequence).

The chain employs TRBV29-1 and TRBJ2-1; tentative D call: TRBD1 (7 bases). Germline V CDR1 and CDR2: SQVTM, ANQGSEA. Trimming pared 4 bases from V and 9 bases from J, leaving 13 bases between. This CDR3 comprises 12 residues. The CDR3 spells CSVGRQGGEQFF. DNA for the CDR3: TGCAGCGTTGGGCGCCAGGGGGGTGAGCAGTTCTTC.

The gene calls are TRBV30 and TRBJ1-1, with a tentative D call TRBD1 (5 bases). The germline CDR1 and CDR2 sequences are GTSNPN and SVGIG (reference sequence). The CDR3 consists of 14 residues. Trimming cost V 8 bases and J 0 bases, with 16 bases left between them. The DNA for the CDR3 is TGTGCCAGCAGGGCGTGGGGGATGAACACTGAAGCTTTCTTT. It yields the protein CASRAWGMNTEAFF. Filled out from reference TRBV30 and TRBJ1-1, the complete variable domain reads SQTIHQWPATLVQPVGSPLSLECTVEGTSNPNLYWYRQAAGRGLQLLFYSVGIGQISSEVPQNLSASRPQDRQFILSSKKLLLSDSGFYLCASRAWGMNTEAFFGQGTRLTVV.

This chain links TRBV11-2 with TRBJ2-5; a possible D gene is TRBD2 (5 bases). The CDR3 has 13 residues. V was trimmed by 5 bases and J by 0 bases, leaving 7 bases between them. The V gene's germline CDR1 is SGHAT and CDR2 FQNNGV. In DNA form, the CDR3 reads TGTGCCAGCAGCCGGGATTACCAAGAGACCCAGTACTTC. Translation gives CASSRDYQETQYF.

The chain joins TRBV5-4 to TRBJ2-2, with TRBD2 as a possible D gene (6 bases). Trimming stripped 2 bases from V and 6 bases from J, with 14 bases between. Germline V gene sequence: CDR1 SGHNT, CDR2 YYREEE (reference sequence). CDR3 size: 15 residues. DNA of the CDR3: TGTGCCAGCAGCTTAGCGGGTCTTAGGTCCGGGGAGCTGTTTTTT. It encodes CASSLAGLRSGELFF.

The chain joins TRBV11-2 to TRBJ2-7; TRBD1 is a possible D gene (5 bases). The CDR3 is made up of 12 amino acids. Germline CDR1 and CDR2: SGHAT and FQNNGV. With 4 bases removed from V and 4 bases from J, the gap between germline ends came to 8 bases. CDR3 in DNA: TGTGCCAGCAGCTCGCACAGGTACGAGCAGTACTTC. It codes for CASSSHRYEQYF.

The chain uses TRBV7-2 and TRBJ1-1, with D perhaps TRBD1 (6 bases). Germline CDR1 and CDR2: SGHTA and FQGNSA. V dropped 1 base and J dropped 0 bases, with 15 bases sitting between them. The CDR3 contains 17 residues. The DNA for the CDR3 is TGTGCCAGCAGCTTAGTATCAAGGACAGTGATGAACACTGAAGCTTTCTTT. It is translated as CASSLVSRTVMNTEAFF.

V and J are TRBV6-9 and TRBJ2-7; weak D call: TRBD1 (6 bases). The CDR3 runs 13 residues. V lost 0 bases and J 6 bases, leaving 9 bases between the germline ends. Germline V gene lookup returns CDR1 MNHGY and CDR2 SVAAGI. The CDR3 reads CASSYSSGAEQYF. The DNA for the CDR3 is TGTGCCAGCAGTTATTCATCAGGGGCCGAGCAGTACTTC.

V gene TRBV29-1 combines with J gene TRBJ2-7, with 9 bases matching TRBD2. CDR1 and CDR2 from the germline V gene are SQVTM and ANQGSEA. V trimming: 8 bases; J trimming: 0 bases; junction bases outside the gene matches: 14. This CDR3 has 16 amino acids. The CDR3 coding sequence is TGCAGCCCATCTCGTGCTCTAGCGGGAAGCTCCTACGAGCAGTACTTC. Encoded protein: CSPSRALAGSSYEQYF.

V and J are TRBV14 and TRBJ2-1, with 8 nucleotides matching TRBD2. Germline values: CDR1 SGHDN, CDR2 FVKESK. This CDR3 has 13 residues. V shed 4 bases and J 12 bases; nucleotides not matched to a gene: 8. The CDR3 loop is CASSPGGQAGQFF. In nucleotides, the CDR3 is TGTGCCAGCAGCCCGGGGGGGCAGGCTGGGCAGTTCTTC.

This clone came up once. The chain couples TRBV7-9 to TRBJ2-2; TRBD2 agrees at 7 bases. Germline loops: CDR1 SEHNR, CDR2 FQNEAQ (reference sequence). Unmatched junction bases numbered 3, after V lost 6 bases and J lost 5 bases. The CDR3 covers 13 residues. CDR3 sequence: CASRRAGTGELFF. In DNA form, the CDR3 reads TGTGCCAGCAGGAGAGCGGGAACCGGGGAGCTGTTTTTT.

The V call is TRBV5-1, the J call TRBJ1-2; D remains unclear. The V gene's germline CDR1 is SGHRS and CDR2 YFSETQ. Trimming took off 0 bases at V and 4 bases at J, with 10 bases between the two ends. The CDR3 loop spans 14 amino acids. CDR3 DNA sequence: TGCGCCAGCAGCTTGGCGGACCAGGTCTATGGCTACACCTTC. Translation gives CASSLADQVYGYTF.

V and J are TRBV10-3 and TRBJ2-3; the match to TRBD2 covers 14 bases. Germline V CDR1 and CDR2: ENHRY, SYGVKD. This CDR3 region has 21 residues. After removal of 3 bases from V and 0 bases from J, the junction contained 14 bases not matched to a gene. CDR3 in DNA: TGTGCCATCAGTGATCCCCCGGGACTAGCGGGAGCCACGTATAGCACAGATACGCAGTATTTT. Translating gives CAISDPPGLAGATYSTDTQYF.